This T cell receptor beta chain was sequenced during a study of beta chain features in type 1 diabetes. Study-level results: Diminished insertions and augmented deletions at VDJ junctions characterized type 1 diabetes patients.

A few counts support this clone. Its antigen remains unidentified. Of the isolated RNA, all was reverse transcribed, and so the sequenced material was expressed TCRB transcripts. The protocol was immunoSEQ multiplex PCR, while the TCRdb copy is restricted to in-frame clones and leaves out a portion. Counted here are roughly 180,000 clones, about 13% occurring once; the ten biggest clones make up 0.62%. Germline V gene sequence: CDR1 SGHVS, CDR2 FNYEAQ. Trimming cost V 4 bases and J 7 bases; bases outside gene matches: 8. The CDR3 has 15 amino acids. Sample: central memory CD4+ T cells from blood. J is TRBJ2-2 and V is TRBV7-6, with 8 bases fitting TRBD1. The receptor comes from a woman aged 18-35 years in good health. As DNA, the CDR3 is TGTGCCAGCAGCTCCCGGACAGGGAGGATCGGGGAGCTGTTTTTT. It translates to CASSSRTGRIGELFF. The full variable domain, in which reference TRBV7-6 and TRBJ2-2 provide the parts outside the CDR3, is GAGVSQSPRYKVTKRGQDVALRCDPISGHVSLYWYRQALGQGPEFLTYFNYEAQQDKSGLPNDRFSAERPEGSISTLTIQRTEQRDSAMYRCASSSRTGRIGELFFGEGSRLTVL.